One sample yielded the 13 T cell receptor beta chains listed below, sequenced in a study of shared clonotypes between healthy human individuals. Measured with immunoSEQ multiplex PCR; TCRdb has only the in-frame clones, and not every one. The repertoire holds over 2 million clones, with approximately 95% as singletons. As defined, naive CD8 cells were CD45RO-negative and positively selected for CCR7, with terminally differentiated effector memory CD45RA+ cells excluded. Material: naive CD8+ T cells sorted from blood. These receptors originate from a man younger than 30 in good health.

The rearrangement joins TRBV10-1 to TRBJ1-1; maybe TRBD1 (6 bases). Germline lookup yields CDR1 WNHNN and CDR2 SYGVQD (reference sequence). This CDR3 is 14 amino acids long. V was shortened by 3 bases and J by 6 bases, with 14 bases between the two germline ends. CDR3 amino acids: CASSDQGPPAEAFF. CDR3 bases: TGCGCCAGCAGTGATCAGGGGCCCCCCGCTGAAGCTTTCTTT.

The CDR3 DNA follows: TGTGCCAGCAGTTCGGCGGCAAACACCGGGGAGCTGTTTTTT. The encoded protein is CASSSAANTGELFF. This rearrangement joins TRBV6-6 to TRBJ2-2; D unclear. Germline V CDR1 and CDR2: MNHNY, SVGAGI (reference sequence). This CDR3 is 14 amino acids long. V was pared by 4 bases and J by 2 bases, with 8 bases between.

With respect to this clone: This same CDR3 is encoded by further DNA sequences in the sample. The chain recombines TRBV27 with TRBJ1-2; D is unclear. Germline CDR1 and CDR2: MNHEY and SMNVEV (reference sequence). CDR3 length equals 14 residues. The ends were cut back, 2 bases at V and 0 bases at J, with 7 bases in the middle. The CDR3 bases are TGTGCCAGCAGTTTACTCGGTCCTAACTATGGCTACACCTTC. Encoded protein: CASSLLGPNYGYTF.

This sequence joins TRBV12-5 and TRBJ2-7; D perhaps matches TRBD1 (6 bases). CDR3 length: 13 residues. CDR1 is LGHNT and CDR2 is FRNRAP in the germline V gene. Between the trimmed V and J ends, which lost 6 bases and 12 bases, there was a span of 21 bases. In DNA, the CDR3 is TGTGCTAGTGGAATGGGGACACGGACAAGACTGTACTTC. This gives the protein CASGMGTRTRLYF. Together with reference TRBV12-5 and TRBJ2-7, the CDR3 gives the full variable domain: DARVTQTPRHKVTEMGQEVTMRCQPILGHNTVFWYRQTMMQGLELLAYFRNRAPLDDSGMPKDRFSAEMPDATLATLKIQPSEPRDSAVYFCASGMGTRTRLYFGPGTRLTVT.

The J gene is TRBJ1-1, the V gene TRBV4-1; no clear D. Germline V lookup: CDR1 MGHRA, CDR2 YSYEKL. The V end was cut by 0 bases, the J end by 0 bases, with 5 bases between. The length of the CDR3 is 14 residues. CDR3 nucleotides: TGCGCCAGCAGCCAAGACGCAGTGAACACTGAAGCTTTCTTT. Translating it yields CASSQDAVNTEAFF.

CDR3 protein: CASSLSGTGYEQYF. Here the CDR3 DNA reads TGCGCCAGCAGCTTGTCCGGGACAGGGTACGAGCAGTACTTC. V usage is TRBV5-1 and J usage is TRBJ2-7; TRBD1 agrees at 9 bases. The CDR3 length is 14 residues. The germline V gene encodes CDR1 SGHRS and CDR2 YFSETQ. The J segment lost 4 bases and the V segment lost 1 base, leaving 3 bases of the junction unmatched.

This chain connects TRBV28 to TRBJ2-2; D not certain. Germline V CDR1 and CDR2: MDHEN, SYDVKM. With 5 bases removed from V and 2 bases from J, the gap between germline ends came to 9 bases. This CDR3 contains 14 residues. Here the CDR3 DNA reads TGTGCCAGCAGTCGCAGAGCTAACACCGGGGAGCTGTTTTTT. This gives the protein CASSRRANTGELFF.

This chain links TRBV5-6 with TRBJ2-7, with D hard to call. V was shortened by 4 bases and J by 2 bases, with 10 bases between the two germline ends. This CDR3 has 13 residues. Germline V gene data show CDR1 as SGHDT and CDR2 as YYEEEE. CDR3 loop: CASSVWSTYEQYF. CDR3 bases: TGTGCCAGCAGCGTCTGGTCTACCTACGAGCAGTACTTC.

V gene TRBV4-1 combines with J gene TRBJ2-7; 10 bases fit TRBD1. The CDR3 loop spans 15 amino acids. From germline, CDR1 is MGHRA and CDR2 YSYEKL. Trimming at V came to 6 bases and at J to 3 bases, leaving 8 bases not matched to a gene. The CDR3 region is CASRNYRDRGYEQYF. The CDR3 DNA reads as TGCGCCAGCAGAAATTACCGGGACAGGGGCTACGAGCAGTACTTC.

This rearrangement joins TRBV9 to TRBJ1-6, with no clear D. Germline-derived CDR1 and CDR2 are SGDLS and YYNGEE. The V and J ends lost 4 bases and 0 bases respectively, with 8 bases between them. CDR3 length: 15 amino acids. The CDR3 region has the DNA TGTGCCAGCAGCTACGAAAGCTCCTATAATTCACCCCTCCACTTT. Translation gives CASSYESSYNSPLHF.

The rearrangement joins TRBV11-2 to TRBJ2-7; tentatively, D is TRBD2 (6 bases). CDR3 length: 14 residues. Per the germline V gene, CDR1 is SGHAT and CDR2 is FQNNGV. The germline V and J ends were trimmed by 0 bases and 3 bases, with 9 bases remaining between them. The CDR3 DNA is TGTGCCAGCAGCTTAGATGCGGGGAACTACGAGCAGTACTTC. Residues: CASSLDAGNYEQYF.

The chain combines TRBV6-6 with TRBJ1-3, with D hard to call. Germline V gene data show CDR1 as MNHNY and CDR2 as SVGAGI (reference sequence). V was shortened by 2 bases and J by 2 bases, with 13 bases between the two germline ends. The CDR3 consists of 16 residues. CDR3 in DNA: TGTGCCAGCAGTTACCTGGACCTCCTCACTGGAAACACCATATATTTT. It codes for CASSYLDLLTGNTIYF.

J is TRBJ2-1 and V is TRBV5-1; 8 nucleotides agree with TRBD1. V lost 4 bases, J lost 6 bases, and 9 bases stayed unmatched. The germline V gene has CDR1 SGHRS and CDR2 YFSETQ. This CDR3 has 15 amino acids. Written as DNA, the CDR3 is TGCGCCAGCAGCCCCGGACAGGGATGGGGCAATGAGCAGTTCTTC. This translates into CASSPGQGWGNEQFF.